This T cell receptor beta chain was sequenced in a study of human T cells and chemical hapten exposure. Time point indicated: pre-sensitization, week 0. Stated treatment: therapeutic diphenylcyclopropenone sensitization with weekly scalp DPC. In this sample, this clonotype turned up a few times. The germline V and J ends were trimmed by 4 bases and 6 bases, with 11 bases remaining between them. Germline CDR1 is SGHRS and CDR2 is YFSETQ. This CDR3 has 13 residues. In TCRdb, the RACE reads were re-called with MiXCR into one record per CDR3 protein. The sample holds about 260,000 distinct CDR3 sequences, approximately 8.4% seen once.

Material: whole blood, obtained in connection with sensitization to the hapten diphenylcyclopropenone (DPC). This TCR came from a woman aged 40 to 50 with alopecia areata. Some clones in this sample may be carry-over from other donors' samples. V gene TRBV5-1 combines with J gene TRBJ2-1; D is perhaps TRBD1 (7 bases). CDR3 sequence reads: CASSAGGGNEQFF. In DNA form, the CDR3 reads TGCGCCAGCAGCGCAGGGGGAGGCAATGAGCAGTTCTTC.